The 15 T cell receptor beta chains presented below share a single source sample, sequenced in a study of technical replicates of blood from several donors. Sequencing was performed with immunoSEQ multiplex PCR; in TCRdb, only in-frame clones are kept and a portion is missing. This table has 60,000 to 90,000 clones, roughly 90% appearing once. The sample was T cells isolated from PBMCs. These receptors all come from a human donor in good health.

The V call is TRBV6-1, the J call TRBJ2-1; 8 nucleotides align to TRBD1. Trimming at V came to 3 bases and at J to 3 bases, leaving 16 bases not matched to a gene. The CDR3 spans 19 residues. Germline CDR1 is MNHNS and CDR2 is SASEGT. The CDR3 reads CASSDYGTGSFAFYNEQFF. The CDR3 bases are TGTGCCAGCAGTGATTATGGGACAGGCTCCTTCGCCTTCTACAATGAGCAGTTCTTC.

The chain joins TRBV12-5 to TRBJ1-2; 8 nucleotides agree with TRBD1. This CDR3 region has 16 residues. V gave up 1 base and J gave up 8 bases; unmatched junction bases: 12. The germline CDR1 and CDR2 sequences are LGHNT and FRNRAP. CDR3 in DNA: TGTGCTAGTGGTTTGGACCTGACAGGGGACGTAAGGGGCTACACCTTC. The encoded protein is CASGLDLTGDVRGYTF.

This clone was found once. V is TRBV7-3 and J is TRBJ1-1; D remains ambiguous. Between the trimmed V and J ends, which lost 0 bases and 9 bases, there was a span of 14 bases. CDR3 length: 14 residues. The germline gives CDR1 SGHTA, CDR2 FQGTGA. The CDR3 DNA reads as TGTGCCAGCAGCTTAACAGAAGGAGTCCCCAAAGCTTTCTTT. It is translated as CASSLTEGVPKAFF.

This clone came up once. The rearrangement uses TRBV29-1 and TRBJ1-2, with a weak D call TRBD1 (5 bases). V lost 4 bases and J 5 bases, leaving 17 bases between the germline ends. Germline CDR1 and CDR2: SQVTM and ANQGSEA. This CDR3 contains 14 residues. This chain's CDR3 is CSVVLVGEGYGYTF. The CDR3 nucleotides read TGCAGCGTTGTACTTGTAGGGGAAGGGTATGGCTACACCTTC.

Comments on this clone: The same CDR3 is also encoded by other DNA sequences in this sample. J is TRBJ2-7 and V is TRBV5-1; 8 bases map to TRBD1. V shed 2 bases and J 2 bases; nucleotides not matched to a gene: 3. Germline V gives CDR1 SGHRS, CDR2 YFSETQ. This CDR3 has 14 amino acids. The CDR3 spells CASSLEQGAYEQYF. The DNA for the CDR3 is TGCGCCAGCAGCTTAGAACAGGGGGCCTACGAGCAGTACTTC.

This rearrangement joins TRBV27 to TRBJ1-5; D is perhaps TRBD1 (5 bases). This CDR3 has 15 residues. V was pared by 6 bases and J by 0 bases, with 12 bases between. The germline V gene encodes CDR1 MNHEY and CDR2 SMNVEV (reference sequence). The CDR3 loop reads CASSRGTYSNQPQHF. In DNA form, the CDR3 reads TGTGCCAGCAGCCGGGGGACGTATAGCAATCAGCCCCAGCATTTT.

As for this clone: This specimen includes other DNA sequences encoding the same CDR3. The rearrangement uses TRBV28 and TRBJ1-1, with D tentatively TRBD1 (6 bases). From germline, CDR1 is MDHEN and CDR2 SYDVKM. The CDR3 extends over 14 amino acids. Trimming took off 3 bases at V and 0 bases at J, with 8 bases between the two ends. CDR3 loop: CASSFSGVNTEAFF. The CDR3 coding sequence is TGTGCCAGCAGTTTCTCAGGGGTGAACACTGAAGCTTTCTTT.

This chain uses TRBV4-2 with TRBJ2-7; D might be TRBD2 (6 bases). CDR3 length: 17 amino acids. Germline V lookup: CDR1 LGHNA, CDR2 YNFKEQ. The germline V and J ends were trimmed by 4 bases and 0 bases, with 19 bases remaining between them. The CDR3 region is CASSLNPYSGNSYEQYF. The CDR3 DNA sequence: TGTGCCAGCAGCCTCAATCCTTATAGCGGTAACTCCTACGAGCAGTACTTC.

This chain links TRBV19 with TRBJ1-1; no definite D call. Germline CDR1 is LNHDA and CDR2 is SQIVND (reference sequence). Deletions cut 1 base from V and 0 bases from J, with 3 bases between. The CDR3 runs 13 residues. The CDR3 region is CASSIAVNTEAFF. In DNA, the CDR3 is TGTGCCAGTAGTATAGCGGTGAACACTGAAGCTTTCTTT.

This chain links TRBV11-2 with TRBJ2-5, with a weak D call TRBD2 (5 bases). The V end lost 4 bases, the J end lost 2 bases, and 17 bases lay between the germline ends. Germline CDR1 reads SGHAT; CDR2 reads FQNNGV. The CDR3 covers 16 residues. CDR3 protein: CASSSFGELRQETQYF. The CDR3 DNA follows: TGTGCCAGCAGCTCCTTCGGGGAGCTCCGACAAGAGACCCAGTACTTC.

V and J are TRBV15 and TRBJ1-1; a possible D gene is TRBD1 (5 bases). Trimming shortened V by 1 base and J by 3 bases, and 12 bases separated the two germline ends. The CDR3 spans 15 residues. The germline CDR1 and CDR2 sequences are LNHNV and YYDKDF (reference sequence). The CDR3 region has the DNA TGTGCCACCAGCAGAGCCTTTAAAGGGGACACTGAAGCTTTCTTT. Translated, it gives CATSRAFKGDTEAFF.

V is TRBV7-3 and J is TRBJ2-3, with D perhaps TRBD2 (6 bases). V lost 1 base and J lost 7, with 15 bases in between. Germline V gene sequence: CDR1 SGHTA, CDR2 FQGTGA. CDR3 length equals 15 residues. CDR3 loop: CASSLIGFGGNTQYF. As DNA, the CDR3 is TGTGCCAGCAGCTTAATCGGGTTTGGGGGGAATACGCAGTATTTT. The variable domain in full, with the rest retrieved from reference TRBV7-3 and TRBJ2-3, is GAGVSQTPSNKVTEKGKYVELRCDPISGHTALYWYRQSLGQGPEFLIYFQGTGAADDSGLPNDRFFAVRPEGSVSTLKIQRTERGDSAVYLCASSLIGFGGNTQYFGPGTRLTVL.

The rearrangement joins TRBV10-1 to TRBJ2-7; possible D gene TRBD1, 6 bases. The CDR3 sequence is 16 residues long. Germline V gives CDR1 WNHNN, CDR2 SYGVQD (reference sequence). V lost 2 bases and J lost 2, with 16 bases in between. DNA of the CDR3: TGCGCCAGCAGTGAGGTGTTGGGGACATACCCCTACGAGCAGTACTTC. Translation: CASSEVLGTYPYEQYF.

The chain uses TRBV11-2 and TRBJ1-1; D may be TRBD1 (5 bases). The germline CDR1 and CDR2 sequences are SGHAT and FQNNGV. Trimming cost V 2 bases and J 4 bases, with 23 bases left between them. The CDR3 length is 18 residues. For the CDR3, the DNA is TGTGCCAGCAGCTTATGGGGTCAGGGTACTCGATGGGGCACTGAAGCTTTCTTT. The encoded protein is CASSLWGQGTRWGTEAFF.

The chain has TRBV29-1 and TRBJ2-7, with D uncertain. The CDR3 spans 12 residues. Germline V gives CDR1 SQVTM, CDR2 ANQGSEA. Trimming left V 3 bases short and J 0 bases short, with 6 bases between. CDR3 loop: CSVESDSYEQYF. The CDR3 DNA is TGCAGCGTTGAGTCAGACTCCTACGAGCAGTACTTC.